These 26 T cell receptor beta chains originate from one sample sequenced in a study of blood T cell repertoires in COVID-19. Measured with immunoSEQ multiplex PCR; TCRdb has only the in-frame clones, and not every one. Among fewer than 300,000 clones listed, around 83% were seen once. The sample consisted of peripheral blood. These receptors were collected from an elderly man with acute or convalescent COVID-19.

This chain joins TRBV3-1 (or the pseudogene TRBV3-2) and TRBJ1-2; D not certain. The CDR3 length is 12 residues. Looked up from germline, CDR1 is LGHDT and CDR2 is YNNKEL (reference sequence). Between the trimmed V and J ends, which lost 3 bases and 6 bases, there was a span of 8 bases. The CDR3 loop is CASSHRGNGYTF. CDR3 coding DNA: TGTGCCAGCAGCCACAGAGGGAATGGCTACACCTTC.

This clone showed up just a few times. V gene TRBV27 combines with J gene TRBJ1-4; 7 bases line up with TRBD1. Germline values: CDR1 MNHEY, CDR2 SMNVEV (reference sequence). The CDR3 length is 14 residues. V was clipped by 2 bases and J by 7 bases; unmatched bases: 4. This CDR3 is CASSLGQGGEKLFF. CDR3 DNA: TGTGCCAGCAGTTTAGGGCAGGGGGGTGAAAAACTGTTTTTT.

The rearrangement uses TRBV4-1 and TRBJ2-7, with 12 positions matching TRBD1. Per germline, CDR1 MGHRA and CDR2 YSYEKL. CDR3 length: 15 residues. With V trimmed by 6 bases and J by 0 bases, 3 bases remained unmatched. The CDR3 nucleotides read TGCGCCAGCAGTCAGGGACAGGGGGCCTCCTACGAGCAGTACTTC. Amino acid sequence: CASSQGQGASYEQYF.

This chain links TRBV3-1 (or the pseudogene TRBV3-2) with TRBJ2-3; TRBD2 might be the D (5 bases). The CDR3 totals 12 residues. Trimming left V 0 bases short and J 14 bases short, with 12 bases between. CDR1 and CDR2 (germline): LGHDT, YNNKEL (reference sequence). CDR3 residues: CASSQEGDYMYF. In DNA, the CDR3 is TGTGCCAGCAGCCAAGAAGGAGACTACATGTATTTT.

The chain combines TRBV5-4 with TRBJ1-6; 7 nucleotides line up with TRBD1. CDR3 length: 17 residues. From germline, CDR1 is SGHNT and CDR2 YYREEE (reference sequence). The V gene end was trimmed by 3 bases and the J gene end by 4 bases; junction bases not matched to a gene: 10. The CDR3 coding sequence is TGTGCCAGCAGCTCCCGGGCCGAGGGACAGTATAATTCACCCCTCCACTTT. Its protein is CASSSRAEGQYNSPLHF.

This clone appeared once. The chain recombines TRBV18 with TRBJ2-3; TRBD2 aligns across 7 bases. The J segment lost 1 base and the V segment lost 2 bases, leaving 9 bases of the junction unmatched. The length of the CDR3 is 17 residues. CDR1 KGHSH and CDR2 LQKENI come from the germline V gene. CDR3 bases: TGTGCCAGCTCACCATTATCGGGAGGAGGAGGCACAGATACGCAGTATTTT. Its protein product is CASSPLSGGGGTDTQYF.

The gene calls are TRBV7-8 and TRBJ2-2; 11 bases line up with TRBD2. The CDR3 is 18 residues long. CDR1 SGHVS and CDR2 FQNEAQ come from the germline V gene. J was trimmed by 4 bases and V by 5 bases; bases with no gene match: 12. DNA for the CDR3: TGTGCCAGCAGCCTCGTTAAATTAGCGGGGGGGTTCACCGGGGAGCTGTTTTTT. The encoded protein is CASSLVKLAGGFTGELFF.

V and J are TRBV28 and TRBJ2-1; tentatively, D is TRBD1 (6 bases). V was clipped by 8 bases and J by 8 bases, with 19 bases between them. This CDR3 region has 14 residues. The germline gives CDR1 MDHEN, CDR2 SYDVKM. Written as DNA, the CDR3 is TGTGCCAGCCTTAAATACAGGGAAGTCGATGAGCAGTTCTTC. Protein: CASLKYREVDEQFF.

This chain connects TRBV18 to TRBJ2-2; D is undetermined. V was cut by 3 bases and J by 6 bases, with 5 bases left in between. The CDR3 totals 12 residues. Germline lookup yields CDR1 KGHSH and CDR2 LQKENI. CDR3 nucleotides: TGTGCCAGCTCACCGTTCGCCGGGGAGCTGTTTTTT. Its protein product is CASSPFAGELFF.

The gene calls are TRBV5-1 and TRBJ2-7, with D unclear. V was trimmed by 0 bases and J by 5 bases, leaving 9 bases between them. CDR3 size: 13 residues. In germline, CDR1 is SGHRS, CDR2 YFSETQ. This chain's CDR3 is CASSLDPGDEQYF. For the CDR3, the DNA is TGCGCCAGCAGCTTGGACCCCGGAGACGAGCAGTACTTC.

Only a few counts were recorded for this clone. V usage is TRBV19 and J usage is TRBJ1-5, with 10 positions matching TRBD1. CDR1 LNHDA and CDR2 SQIVND come from the germline V gene (reference sequence). The CDR3 covers 16 residues. Losses at the gene ends were 4 bases for V and 7 bases for J; bases not matched to a gene: 10. The CDR3, as DNA: TGTGCCAGTAGTAGGGGGACAGGGGCCGGGAGCCAGCCCCAGCATTTT. Translation: CASSRGTGAGSQPQHF.

This clone was seen only a few times. The CDR3 region is CASSLVRANTGELFF. The CDR3 DNA follows: TGTGCCAGCAGTCTCGTCAGGGCGAACACCGGGGAGCTGTTTTTT. This chain connects TRBV6-6 to TRBJ2-2; D perhaps matches TRBD1 (5 bases). The germline gives CDR1 MNHNY, CDR2 SVGAGI (reference sequence). Trimming took off 5 bases at V and 0 bases at J, with 10 bases between the two ends. The CDR3 is 15 residues long.

The chain couples TRBV6-5 to TRBJ1-4; D possibly corresponds to TRBD1 (6 bases). This CDR3 has 15 amino acids. From germline, CDR1 is MNHEY and CDR2 SVGAGI. Trimming shortened V by 2 bases and J by 4 bases, and 11 bases separated the two germline ends. CDR3 sequence (DNA): TGTGCCAGCAGTTACGGGGGCGCGCTTAATGAAAAACTGTTTTTT. It codes for CASSYGGALNEKLFF.

The V and J genes are TRBV3-1 (or the pseudogene TRBV3-2) and TRBJ2-3; 9 bases fit TRBD1. The CDR3 has 15 residues. V gave up 4 bases and J gave up 4 bases; unmatched junction bases: 6. Germline CDR1 is LGHDT and CDR2 is YNNKEL (reference sequence). The CDR3 is CASSPGQGKADTQYF. The CDR3 region has the DNA TGTGCCAGCAGCCCCGGACAGGGGAAGGCAGATACGCAGTATTTT.

The gene calls are TRBV11-3 and TRBJ2-1, with a possible D match to TRBD1 (6 bases). This CDR3 spans 16 amino acids. Trimming shortened V by 0 bases and J by 3 bases, and 12 bases separated the two germline ends. The germline CDR1 and CDR2 sequences are SGHNT and YENEEA. CDR3 sequence reads: CASSLEGGGRYNEQFF. The CDR3 DNA reads as TGTGCCAGCAGCTTAGAAGGTGGGGGCCGCTACAATGAGCAGTTCTTC.

CDR3 bases: TGTGCCAGTAGGGCGACAGGCTCTGGAAACACCATATATTTT. This translates into CASRATGSGNTIYF. The rearrangement uses TRBV19 and TRBJ1-3; the D gene is possibly TRBD1 (6 bases). Germline V gene lookup returns CDR1 LNHDA and CDR2 SQIVND (reference sequence). The CDR3 spans 14 residues. Trimming removed 6 bases at V and 0 bases at J, with 9 bases between.

V is TRBV3-1 (or the pseudogene TRBV3-2) and J is TRBJ2-7; 10 bases agree with TRBD1. V was pared by 3 bases and J by 4 bases, with 3 bases of the junction left unmatched. Germline-derived CDR1 and CDR2 are LGHDT and YNNKEL (reference sequence). The CDR3 runs to 14 residues. The CDR3 DNA follows: TGTGCCAGCAGCCATTGGGACAGGGGATACGAGCAGTACTTC. Residues: CASSHWDRGYEQYF.

The chain joins TRBV24-1 to TRBJ1-1; TRBD1 is a possible D gene (6 bases). The germline V and J ends were trimmed by 7 bases and 8 bases, with 10 bases remaining between them. Germline loops: CDR1 KGHDR, CDR2 SFDVKD. This CDR3 region has 11 residues. The chain's CDR3 is CATRVGGEAFF. DNA for the CDR3: TGTGCCACCAGGGTAGGGGGAGAAGCTTTCTTT.

V usage is TRBV6-5 and J usage is TRBJ1-1; D remains ambiguous. V shed 3 bases and J shed 0 bases, with 8 bases lying between them. Germline V CDR1 and CDR2: MNHEY, SVGAGI. This CDR3 spans 14 amino acids. The CDR3 is CASSYSSVNTEAFF. The CDR3 coding sequence is TGTGCCAGCAGTTATTCGTCAGTGAACACTGAAGCTTTCTTT.

The genes are TRBV3-1 (or the pseudogene TRBV3-2) and TRBJ2-7, with a tentative D call TRBD1 (5 bases). This CDR3 contains 13 residues. In germline, CDR1 is LGHDT, CDR2 YNNKEL (reference sequence). Trimming shortened V by 4 bases and J by 3 bases, and 10 bases separated the two germline ends. The CDR3 sequence: CASSLTDNYEQYF. CDR3 in DNA: TGTGCCAGCAGCCTAACGGACAACTACGAGCAGTACTTC.

The chain has TRBV9 and TRBJ2-3; D remains ambiguous. Trimming stripped 0 bases from V and 1 base from J, with 15 bases between. The CDR3 is 17 residues long. Germline V gene data show CDR1 as SGDLS and CDR2 as YYNGEE. CDR3 DNA sequence: TGTGCCAGCAGCGTAGGTAATGGCGGTGGAGGCACAGATACGCAGTATTTT. Translating it yields CASSVGNGGGGTDTQYF.

The chain is built from TRBV6-5 and TRBJ1-4; 8 nucleotides align to TRBD1. Looked up from germline, CDR1 is MNHEY and CDR2 is SVGAGI. Trimming took 8 bases from V and 7 from J; bases not matched to a gene: 6. The CDR3 has 13 amino acids. CDR3: CASVWTGTEKLFF. CDR3 sequence (DNA): TGTGCCAGCGTCTGGACAGGGACTGAAAAACTGTTTTTT.

The V and J genes are TRBV3-1 (or the pseudogene TRBV3-2) and TRBJ1-4, with a possible D match to TRBD1 (5 bases). This CDR3 comprises 14 residues. V was clipped by 5 bases and J by 6 bases, with 13 bases between them. The germline CDR1 and CDR2 sequences are LGHDT and YNNKEL (reference sequence). CDR3 sequence reads: CASSERGPYEKLFF. CDR3 nucleotide sequence: TGTGCCAGCAGCGAGCGGGGACCTTATGAAAAACTGTTTTTT.

Of note for this clone: Other DNA sequences in this sample translate to the same CDR3. This chain joins TRBV5-5 and TRBJ2-1; TRBD1 might be the D (6 bases). V lost 0 bases, J lost 1 base, and 8 bases lay in between. Germline V gene data show CDR1 as SGHKS and CDR2 as YYEKEE (reference sequence). CDR3 size: 15 residues. The CDR3 region is CASSLGGGSYNEQFF. The CDR3 nucleotides read TGTGCCAGCAGCTTGGGAGGGGGATCCTACAATGAGCAGTTCTTC.

V and J are TRBV7-2 and TRBJ2-2, with D perhaps TRBD2 (6 bases). V gave up 7 bases and J gave up 6 bases, with 12 bases separating them. The CDR3 is 13 amino acids. Germline V gives CDR1 SGHTA, CDR2 FQGNSA. CDR3 DNA: TGTGCCAGCACTAAGCCGGGGGCCGGGGAGCTGTTTTTT. It specifies CASTKPGAGELFF.

The J gene is TRBJ2-3, the V gene TRBV6-5; 9 bases line up with TRBD1. Germline V gene data show CDR1 as MNHEY and CDR2 as SVGAGI. V shed 6 bases, J shed 4 bases, and the junction held 8 bases outside the gene matches. This CDR3 contains 15 residues. CDR3 DNA sequence: TGTGCCAGCAGAGCCGGGGACAGGGTAGCAGATACGCAGTATTTT. Translated: CASRAGDRVADTQYF.